The table lists the clone carrying this T cell receptor (beta chain) with a count of one. These data are taken from a study of blood T cell repertoires in COVID-19. Study-level information: T cells, B-cell-depleted T cells, or PBMCs supplied cDNA or gDNA.

Repertoires were generated with immunoSEQ multiplex PCR, while TCRdb's copy carries only in-frame clones and drops some. The sample has roughly 58,000 clones; roughly 76% are singletons. The CDR3 runs 14 residues. Trimming removed 7 bases at V and 7 bases at J, with 17 bases between. CDR1 SGHRS and CDR2 YFSETQ come from the germline V gene. This clonotype originated in a man aged 50 to 59 with active or convalescent COVID-19. The chain links TRBV5-1 to TRBJ1-4; perhaps TRBD1 as D (6 bases). Sample: peripheral blood. Here the CDR3 DNA reads TGCGCCAGCGGTCGGAGACAGGAGATTGAAAAACTGTTTTTT. Translating gives CASGRRQEIEKLFF.